What follows is one TCR beta chain and its context. The target antigen is unknown. Amplification used 60 V beta primers and 13 J beta primers. The assay was immunoSEQ multiplex PCR, and TCRdb's table has in-frame clones only and misses some. The sample lists about 58,000 clones, more than 70% occurring once. The germline V gene encodes CDR1 SGHRS and CDR2 YFSETQ. The CDR3 is 14 amino acids. Trimming shortened V by 0 bases and J by 4 bases, and 10 bases separated the two germline ends. The sample belongs to a study of glioma-infiltrating T cells after dendritic cell vaccination. Time point denoted: after dendritic cell vaccination, including at tumor progression/relapse. Whole-study results and caveats: Survival was not directly related to TCR clonality in these patients.

The rearrangement uses TRBV5-1 and TRBJ1-1; D remains ambiguous. This specimen consisted of blood, obtained after dendritic cell vaccination. The clonotype originates from a human donor with glioblastoma. CDR3 loop: CASSLAGLGTEAFF. As DNA, the CDR3 is TGCGCCAGCAGCTTGGCGGGGTTAGGCACTGAAGCTTTCTTT.